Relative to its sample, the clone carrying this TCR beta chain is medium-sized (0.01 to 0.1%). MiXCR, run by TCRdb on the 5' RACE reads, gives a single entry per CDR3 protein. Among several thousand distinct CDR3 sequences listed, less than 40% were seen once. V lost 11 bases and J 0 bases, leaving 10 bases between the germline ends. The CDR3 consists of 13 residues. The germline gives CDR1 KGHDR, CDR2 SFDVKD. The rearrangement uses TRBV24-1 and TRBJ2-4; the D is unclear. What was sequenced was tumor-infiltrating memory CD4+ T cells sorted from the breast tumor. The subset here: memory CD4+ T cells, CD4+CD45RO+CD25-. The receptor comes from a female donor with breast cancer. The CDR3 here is CAILTLAKNIQYF. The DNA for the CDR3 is TGTGCCATCCTCACGCTAGCCAAAAACATTCAGTACTTC.